This T cell receptor (beta chain) was observed in a study of PD-L1 blockade in urothelial cancer. Study in general: Patients had received 0 to 3 prior chemotherapy regimens. The analyses of blood took place 3 weeks (second dose) and 6 weeks after treatment start.

Whole-study results and caveats: Clonality of blood TCR below the median before treatment predicted better survival. At 3 weeks on treatment, tumor-associated clones expanded more with durable benefit.

The repertoire was sequenced with immunoSEQ multiplex PCR; TCRdb's copy has only in-frame clones and lacks some. Altogether about 45,000 clones are present, about 88% being singletons, with the ten largest covering around 25%. A word on this clone: Its antigen is as yet unknown.

Time point defined: pretreatment peripheral blood. The TCR comes from a donor at least 40 years old with urothelial cancer. The sample was PBMCs, taken around atezolizumab (anti-PD-L1) treatment.

The CDR3 nucleotides read TGTGCCAGCAGCCCGGGGGGGGGTATGGAGACCCAGTACTTC. This gives the protein CASSPGGGMETQYF. V and J are TRBV7-2 and TRBJ2-5, with 8 bases that match TRBD2. This CDR3 has 14 amino acids. V dropped 5 bases and J dropped 5; count of bases not matched to a gene: 7. Germline CDR1 is SGHTA and CDR2 is FQGNSA.